What follows describes a single T cell receptor (beta chain). Its specificity is unknown. The CDR3 sequence is 16 residues long. The germline CDR1 and CDR2 sequences are SGHAT and FQDESV (reference sequence). With 5 bases clipped from V and 2 bases from J, the junction kept 5 bases outside the gene matches. The source of the sample is a study of T cell responses to AZD1222 COVID-19 vaccine. Using immunoSEQ multiplex PCR, the repertoire was profiled, and TCRdb retains in-frame clones only, with some absent. The sample contains roughly 42,000 clones, less than 85% of which appear only once. Broader study findings: Spike-specific TCR breadth and depth rose after two AZD1222 doses. Regions 160-218 and 743-854 held dominance among vaccine-associated CD4 TCRs, which spanned spike.

This sequence joins TRBV11-1 and TRBJ2-3; TRBD2 matches at 12 bases. The sequence was obtained from an adult in good health. The sample in question was peripheral blood, obtained on day 0 of AZD1222 vaccination. The CDR3 nucleotides read TGTGCCAGCAGCCATCTAGCGGGGGGGCCCACAGATACGCAGTATTTT. It yields the protein CASSHLAGGPTDTQYF.